This T cell receptor (beta chain) stems from a study of blood T cell repertoires in COVID-19 (dated by TCRdb to 2020 to 2022). In terms of the full investigation: Samples covering the acute and convalescent phases of COVID-19 were provided by collaborators in the United States, Italy and Spain. Where available, HLA class I and class II types were taken from metadata supplied by the sample provider and were not determined by assay-based typing. Samples came from the ongoing ImmuneRACE study (first 160 participants) plus 1,254 subjects from 6 global collaborators. Deeply sampled blood TCRbeta repertoires from subjects exposed to, actively infected with, or recovered from COVID-19 were included in the dataset. The material from the prospective study consisted of cDNA or gDNA derived from T cells, B-cell-depleted T cells, or PBMCs. Nearly every sample came with metadata listing a de-identified subject ID, COVID-19 status, age in years and sex. A freely available public database, intended as a resource for researchers studying the immune response to SARS-CoV-2, is where the repertoires were released.

For CDR1 and CDR2, the germline V gene (reference sequence) lists LGHDT and YNNKEL. Between the V and J ends, shortened by 10 bases and 5 bases respectively, the junction contains 14 bases. The CDR3 runs 12 amino acids, cysteine and phenylalanine included. The DNA shown is the 36-base CDR3, in frame from base 1. TCRbeta CDR3 regions were amplified from genomic DNA by means of the immunoSEQ Assay, a bias-controlled multiplex PCR. The study's processing was this. The number of nucleated cells in each sample was estimated by amplification of reference gene primers within the assay. To quantify the absolute abundance of each unique TCRbeta CDR3 rearrangement, sequence reads were collapsed and filtered. For each sample, productive Simpson clonality was calculated as the square root of Simpson's diversity index over productive rearrangements. TCRdb mirrors the immuneACCESS table, restricted to in-frame sequences. Some clones are absent from its copies; in checked studies, under half trace to an unresolved V gene, and the reason for the others is unknown. V, J and clone size are those of that table, while D and trimming were read from the DNA. The sample data list around 70,000 clones, and around 75% of these were observed just once. Around a fifth of the sample comes from the top ten.

The study at large found these results: How much clinical and demographic metadata was included differed by source and by participant, and the metadata was provided uncurated.

The collaborating institutions used their own protocols to collect whole blood in K2EDTA tubes. For TCRbeta analysis, collaborators shipped samples as frozen whole blood, isolated PBMCs, or DNA extracted from either of those sample types. Comments on this clone: Its antigen is unknown. No clone much larger than this one lies a single base away; base qualities are absent.

This receptor was taken from a man aged 65 to 79 with acute or convalescent COVID-19. The receptor chain draws on TRBV3-1 (or the pseudogene TRBV3-2) and TRBJ2-5; the D region possibly corresponds to TRBD2 (6 bases align). The sequencing input was peripheral blood. The sequenced DNA is TGTGCCACAAAGGAGGGGAAGGAGACCCAGTACTTC. Translated, it reads CATKEGKETQYF.